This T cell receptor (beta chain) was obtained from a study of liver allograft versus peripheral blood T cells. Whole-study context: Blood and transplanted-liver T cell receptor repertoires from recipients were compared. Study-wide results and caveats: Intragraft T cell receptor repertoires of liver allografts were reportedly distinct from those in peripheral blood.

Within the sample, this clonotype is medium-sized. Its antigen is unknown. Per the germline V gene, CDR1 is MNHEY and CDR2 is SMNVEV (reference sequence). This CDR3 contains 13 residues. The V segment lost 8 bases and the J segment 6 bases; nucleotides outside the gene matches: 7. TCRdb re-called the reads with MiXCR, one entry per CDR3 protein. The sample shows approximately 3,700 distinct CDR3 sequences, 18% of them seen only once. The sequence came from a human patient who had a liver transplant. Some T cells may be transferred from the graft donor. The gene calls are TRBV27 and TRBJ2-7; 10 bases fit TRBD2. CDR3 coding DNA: TGTGCCAGCGGTGAGCGGGGGGGTTTCGAGCAGTACTTC. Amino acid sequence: CASGERGGFEQYF.